These T cell receptor beta chains were read from a single sample in a study of CD8 T cells in Susac syndrome. Using its own MiXCR run on the immunoSEQ multiplex PCR reads, TCRdb lists one record per CDR3 protein. The table shows around 200,000 distinct CDR3 sequences, with approximately 95% occurring only once. Sequences were obtained from CD8+ T cells from PBMCs. Source of these receptors: a human donor with Susac syndrome. Both conserved end residues are trimmed from each CDR3. D genes are given only for firm matches. Clone size is given for some rows only: seen once, a few or many times, or a class if the clone is expanded.

clone size	D gene	J gene	V gene	CDR3 protein
once	NA	TRBJ2-7	TRBV5-1	ASSVGGADTYEQY
NA	NA	TRBJ1-2	TRBV6-5	ASSSRTGQRGYT
NA	TRBD1	TRBJ1-5	TRBV12-3/TRBV12-4	ASSFDKTGNQPQH
NA	NA	TRBJ2-1	TRBV28	ASSSTAYNEQF
NA	NA	TRBJ2-5	TRBV20-1	SAATGETQY
NA	TRBD2	TRBJ2-7	TRBV2	ASSPPGLAVGQEQY
once	NA	TRBJ2-5	TRBV7-9	ASSLAMTGQETQY
NA	TRBD1	TRBJ1-5	TRBV12-3/TRBV12-4	ASSLRQGARQPQH
NA	TRBD2	TRBJ2-1	TRBV5-6	ASSPITSGLYNEQF
NA	TRBD1	TRBJ1-1	TRBV30	AWRDRGIYTEAF
NA	NA	TRBJ2-5	TRBV5-1	ASTTSEETQY
NA	TRBD2	TRBJ2-5	TRBV14	ASSQGLADQETQY
NA	TRBD1	TRBJ2-1	TRBV9	ASSPPGGGADNEQF
few	TRBD1	TRBJ1-1	TRBV5-1	ASSLKQGLNTEAF
NA	NA	TRBJ2-3	TRBV5-4	ASSGTQGRGTDTQY
NA	NA	TRBJ2-2	TRBV7-9	ASSPFGGELF
NA	NA	TRBJ1-1	TRBV5-6	ASSLEGTEAF
NA	NA	TRBJ1-1	TRBV20-1	SASISNTEAF
NA	NA	TRBJ1-2	TRBV5-1	ASSLDNRDGYT
few	TRBD1	TRBJ1-1	TRBV27	ASRRTGNTEAF
once	TRBD1	TRBJ1-2	TRBV15	ATSRTGTGVSGYT
NA	TRBD1	TRBJ2-7	TRBV12-5	ASGLSRTGEKN
NA	NA	TRBJ1-3	TRBV11-2	ASSSAVRTTGNTIY
NA	NA	TRBJ2-7	TRBV25-1	ASSAGPREQY
NA	NA	TRBJ2-3	TRBV5-4	ASSLARNTDTQY
NA	NA	TRBJ2-5	TRBV21-1	ARWDTWRETQY
NA	NA	TRBJ1-5	TRBV2	ASGDRVYQPQH
NA	TRBD2	TRBJ2-7	TRBV20-1	SATLTSGGVYEQY
NA	TRBD2	TRBJ2-3	TRBV7-2	ASTLTGTSSTDTQY
NA	TRBD1	TRBJ2-7	TRBV20-1	SAYHDRGPYEQY
NA	NA	TRBJ2-7	TRBV9	ASSVGGSAYEQY
NA	TRBD2	TRBJ2-3	TRBV29-1	SVNPLLAGEHTDTQY
NA	TRBD1	TRBJ1-2	TRBV3-1	ASSRQGFLGYT
NA	NA	TRBJ2-1	TRBV7-9	ASSLDPNEQF
NA	TRBD1	TRBJ1-1	TRBV29-1	SVAGTGGLGWTEAF
NA	TRBD2	TRBJ2-1	TRBV20-1	SAPLAGGNEQF
NA	TRBD1	TRBJ2-7	TRBV6-5	ASSEGQGYYEQY
NA	TRBD2	TRBJ2-3	TRBV2	ASSETSGRTDTQY
NA	TRBD1	TRBJ1-2	TRBV9	ASSPTLDRGKASYGYT
NA	TRBD2	TRBJ2-2	TRBV7-9	ASSTGLARPGELF
NA	NA	TRBJ2-1	TRBV24-1	ATSDSPGLVEQF
NA	TRBD2	TRBJ2-7	TRBV7-9	ASSSPQPRASGRQY
NA	NA	TRBJ2-1	TRBV6-5	ASSIMGLFNEQF
NA	TRBD1	TRBJ2-7	TRBV11-2	ASSLDLAGGSYEQY